The 8 T cell receptor beta chains presented below share a single source sample, sequenced in a study of tumor-infiltrating lymphocytes in localized non-small cell lung cancer. TCRdb's table, derived via immunoSEQ multiplex PCR, lists solely in-frame clones and lacks some. Of about 6,400 clones detected, 65% to 80% appear once; the ten largest clones hold 14%. The sequenced sample consisted of lung tumor tissue. These receptors came from a human donor with non-small cell lung cancer.

V and J are TRBV30 and TRBJ1-1; no firm D call. This CDR3 has 13 amino acids. Germline assignment: CDR1 GTSNPN and CDR2 SVGIG (reference sequence). V was pared by 6 bases and J by 5 bases, with 16 bases between. CDR3 sequence: CACPRSDRTEAFF. In DNA form, the CDR3 reads TGTGCCTGCCCCCGTTCCGATAGGACTGAAGCTTTCTTT.

V and J are TRBV5-4 and TRBJ1-1; D possibly corresponds to TRBD1 (5 bases). Looked up from germline, CDR1 is SGHNT and CDR2 is YYREEE (reference sequence). The CDR3 is 14 amino acids. Trimming removed 4 bases from V and 1 base from J, with 11 bases in between. The CDR3 DNA reads as TGTGCCAGCAGCCGCCCGGGGCGGAACACTGAAGCTTTCTTT. Its protein product is CASSRPGRNTEAFF. Full variable domain (outside the CDR3, taken from reference TRBV5-4 and TRBJ1-1): ETGVTQSPTHLIKTRGQQVTLRCSSQSGHNTVSWYQQALGQGPQFIFQYYREEENGRGNFPPRFSGLQFPNYSSELNVNALELDDSALYLCASSRPGRNTEAFFGQGTRLTVV.

This clone was seen only once. This chain uses TRBV10-2 with TRBJ1-1, with a possible D match to TRBD1 (6 bases). Trimming removed 8 bases from V and 1 base from J, with 14 bases in between. CDR1 is WSHSY, CDR2 SAAADI, per germline. CDR3 length: 14 amino acids. The CDR3 nucleotides read TGCGCCAGCCAGGAGGGGACAACGAACACTGAAGCTTTCTTT. As protein: CASQEGTTNTEAFF.

This chain links TRBV5-4 with TRBJ2-7; 8 nucleotides line up with TRBD2. Trimming took 2 bases from V and 5 from J; bases not matched to a gene: 12. The CDR3 sequence is 16 residues long. CDR1 SGHNT and CDR2 YYREEE come from the germline V gene (reference sequence). The CDR3 coding sequence is TGTGCCAGCAGCTTCATTCTCGGGGGGGTAAGGAACGAGCAGTACTTC. Translating gives CASSFILGGVRNEQYF.

The chain recombines TRBV18 with TRBJ1-1; perhaps TRBD1 as D (5 bases). Germline V gene data show CDR1 as KGHSH and CDR2 as LQKENI. The CDR3 consists of 13 residues. V shed 4 bases and J shed 4 bases, with 10 bases lying between them. In DNA, the CDR3 is TGTGCCAGCTCACAGGCGGGGGGCACTGAAGCTTTCTTT. Amino acid sequence: CASSQAGGTEAFF. Drawing the rest from reference TRBV18 and TRBJ1-1, the complete variable domain is NAGVMQNPRHLVRRRGQEARLRCSPMKGHSHVYWYRQLPEEGLKFMVYLQKENIIDESGMPKERFSAEFPKEGPSILRIQQVVRGDSAAYFCASSQAGGTEAFFGQGTRLTVV.

This clone was seen a handful of times. This chain joins TRBV7-9 and TRBJ1-2; the D gene is possibly TRBD1 (6 bases). In germline, CDR1 is SEHNR, CDR2 FQNEAQ (reference sequence). CDR3 length equals 15 residues. Trimming left V 5 bases short and J 4 bases short, with 17 bases between. The CDR3: CASSKGGQGSYGYTF. In nucleotides, the CDR3 is TGTGCCAGCAGCAAAGGGGGGCAGGGAAGCTATGGCTACACCTTC.

The chain recombines TRBV7-2 with TRBJ1-1, with 7 bases lining up with TRBD1. Germline lookup yields CDR1 SGHTA and CDR2 FQGNSA. The CDR3 contains 14 residues. V shed 3 bases, J shed 8 bases, and the junction held 9 bases outside the gene matches. The CDR3 sequence: CASSLFRDSREAFF. The CDR3 DNA follows: TGTGCCAGCAGCTTGTTCCGGGACAGTCGGGAAGCTTTCTTT. The variable domain in full, with the rest retrieved from reference TRBV7-2 and TRBJ1-1, is GAGVSQSPSNKVTEKGKDVELRCDPISGHTALYWYRQSLGQGLEFLIYFQGNSAPDKSGLPSDRFSAERTGGSVSTLTIQRTQQEDSAVYLCASSLFRDSREAFFGQGTRLTVV.

The V gene is TRBV9, the J gene TRBJ2-1; 12 nucleotides match TRBD2. The J segment lost 7 bases and the V segment lost 0 bases, leaving 8 bases of the junction unmatched. Germline V CDR1 and CDR2: SGDLS, YYNGEE. CDR3 length equals 17 residues. The CDR3 loop is CASSVAGWGTSGNEQFF. The CDR3 DNA reads TGTGCCAGCAGCGTAGCCGGTTGGGGGACTAGCGGGAATGAGCAGTTCTTC.